The 20 T cell receptor beta chains below all came from one sample that was sequenced in a study of shared clonotypes between healthy human individuals. TCRdb keeps only in-frame clones here, not all; method: immunoSEQ multiplex PCR. The repertoire holds 600,000 or so clones, with 85% to 95% as singletons. Terminally differentiated effector memory CD45RA+ cells were excluded by CCR7 positive selection of CD45RO-negative cells. The sequenced sample was naive CD8+ T cells sorted from blood. These receptor sequences come from a young woman in good health.

The chain is built from TRBV2 and TRBJ2-2; the D gene is possibly TRBD2 (6 bases). Trimming took 4 bases from V and 0 from J, leaving 12 bases between them. This CDR3 region has 16 residues. The germline V gene has CDR1 SNHLY and CDR2 FYNNEI. The CDR3 coding sequence is TGTGCCAGCAGTGGCAGCGGGCCAGCGAACACCGGGGAGCTGTTTTTT. This codes for CASSGSGPANTGELFF.

The chain has TRBV15 and TRBJ2-3; 8 bases match TRBD2. CDR1 is LNHNV, CDR2 YYDKDF, per germline (reference sequence). CDR3 length: 15 amino acids. V trimming: 3 bases; J trimming: 2 bases; junction bases outside the gene matches: 4. CDR3 bases: TGTGCCACCAGCAGTCTAGCGGGTGTCACAGATACGCAGTATTTT. Amino acids: CATSSLAGVTDTQYF.

The rearrangement links TRBV4-2 to TRBJ1-2; D remains ambiguous. Trimming stripped 3 bases from V and 1 base from J, with 15 bases between. CDR3 length equals 16 residues. CDR1 is LGHNA, CDR2 YNFKEQ, per germline. CDR3 sequence reads: CASSQSPAGLNYGYTF. The CDR3 DNA reads as TGTGCCAGCAGCCAGTCCCCCGCCGGACTTAACTATGGCTACACCTTC.

The chain combines TRBV19 with TRBJ2-7; 10 nucleotides align to TRBD1. V shed 8 bases, J shed 4 bases, and the junction held 8 bases outside the gene matches. The germline V gene has CDR1 LNHDA and CDR2 SQIVND (reference sequence). There are 14 residues in the CDR3. The CDR3 sequence is CASGPRQGAYEQYF. As DNA, the CDR3 is TGTGCCAGTGGCCCACGACAGGGGGCTTACGAGCAGTACTTC.

The CDR3 region has the DNA TGTGCCAGCAGCTCTGAGACTAGTAACGAGCAGTACTTC. This encodes CASSSETSNEQYF. The chain is built from TRBV11-2 and TRBJ2-5; weak D call: TRBD2 (6 bases). The closer fit of TRBJ2-7 to the DNA end suggests the J call may be wrong. This CDR3 is 13 amino acids long. Germline V CDR1 and CDR2: SGHAT, FQNNGV.

The V gene is TRBV28, the J gene TRBJ2-1; D is unresolved. V lost 4 bases, J lost 4 bases, and 5 bases lay in between. CDR1 and CDR2 (germline): MDHEN, SYDVKM. CDR3 size: 12 residues. The CDR3 DNA reads TGTGCCAGCAGTTATGTGTACAATGAGCAGTTCTTC. It translates to CASSYVYNEQFF.

The J gene is TRBJ2-7, the V gene TRBV7-8, with D maybe TRBD1 (7 bases). CDR3 length: 14 residues. CDR1 SGHVS and CDR2 FQNEAQ come from the germline V gene. Trimming took 7 bases from V and 7 from J, leaving 20 bases between them. The CDR3 nucleotides are TGTGCCAGCACCATATTCAGGGGGGCTTGGGAGCAGTACTTC. Amino acids: CASTIFRGAWEQYF.

The chain couples TRBV7-9 to TRBJ2-7; 14 bases match TRBD2. CDR1 SEHNR and CDR2 FQNEAQ come from the germline V gene (reference sequence). The V segment lost 6 bases and the J segment 3 bases; nucleotides outside the gene matches: 4. This CDR3 is 15 amino acids long. CDR3 nucleotides: TGTGCCAGCAGAACCGGGACTAGCGGGGGCTACGAGCAGTACTTC. Translation: CASRTGTSGGYEQYF.

The CDR3: CASSLSLGGYEQYF. CDR3 nucleotide sequence: TGTGCCAGCAGTTTATCGCTAGGGGGCTACGAGCAGTACTTC. V usage is TRBV27 and J usage is TRBJ2-7; D possibly corresponds to TRBD1 (6 bases). The CDR3 covers 14 residues. Per germline, CDR1 MNHEY and CDR2 SMNVEV (reference sequence). With 0 bases removed from V and 3 bases from J, the gap between germline ends came to 9 bases.

CDR3 DNA sequence: TGTGCCAGCAGGCGCGGGACAGGGGGCGATGAAAAACTGTTTTTT. The encoded protein is CASRRGTGGDEKLFF. V gene TRBV2 combines with J gene TRBJ1-4; 12 bases are shared with TRBD1. In germline, CDR1 is SNHLY, CDR2 FYNNEI. With 6 bases clipped from V and 6 bases from J, the junction kept 5 bases outside the gene matches. The CDR3 totals 15 residues.

The chain uses TRBV7-8 and TRBJ2-7; tentative D call: TRBD1 (5 bases). The ends were cut back, 5 bases at V and 3 bases at J, with 17 bases in the middle. The V gene's germline CDR1 is SGHVS and CDR2 FQNEAQ. The CDR3 totals 15 residues. The DNA of the CDR3 is TGTGCCAGCAGCGTAGGGGTATCGGCTGGCTACGAGCAGTACTTC. Its translation is CASSVGVSAGYEQYF.

The rearrangement joins TRBV30 to TRBJ2-1; 7 bases map to TRBD2. The CDR3 runs 13 residues. V shed 6 bases and J 7 bases; nucleotides not matched to a gene: 9. Germline CDR1 is GTSNPN and CDR2 is SVGIG (reference sequence). CDR3 amino acids: CACEPGGSNEQFF. The CDR3 DNA is TGTGCCTGTGAACCGGGAGGTTCAAATGAGCAGTTCTTC.

The chain uses TRBV28 and TRBJ1-3, with no clear D. This CDR3 contains 16 residues. Trimming shortened V by 3 bases and J by 0 bases, and 12 bases separated the two germline ends. CDR1 and CDR2 (germline): MDHEN, SYDVKM. The CDR3 coding sequence is TGTGCCAGCAGTTTGAATCTGCGAGACTCTGGAAACACCATATATTTT. It encodes CASSLNLRDSGNTIYF.

The genes are TRBV9 and TRBJ1-5; tentative D call: TRBD1 (5 bases). The ends were cut back, 0 bases at V and 6 bases at J, with 13 bases in the middle. This CDR3 spans 15 amino acids. CDR1 and CDR2 from the germline V gene are SGDLS and YYNGEE. CDR3 protein: CASSVDGGLGQPQHF. The CDR3 DNA is TGTGCCAGCAGCGTAGACGGGGGTTTGGGTCAGCCCCAGCATTTT.

The chain has TRBV13 and TRBJ2-3; tentative D call: TRBD1 (6 bases). The germline V gene has CDR1 PRHDT and CDR2 FYEKMQ (reference sequence). CDR3 size: 14 residues. The ends were cut back, 5 bases at V and 3 bases at J, with 12 bases in the middle. For the CDR3, the DNA is TGTGCCAGCAGCGGGACGGACAGAACAGATACGCAGTATTTT. It codes for CASSGTDRTDTQYF. Combining the CDR3 with reference TRBV13 and TRBJ2-3 gives the whole variable domain AAGVIQSPRHLIKEKRETATLKCYPIPRHDTVYWYQQGPGQDPQFLISFYEKMQSDKGSIPDRFSAQQFSDYHSELNMSSLELGDSALYFCASSGTDRTDTQYFGPGTRLTVL.

The rearrangement joins TRBV29-1 to TRBJ2-4; D remains unclear. The V end lost 1 base, the J end lost 0 bases, and 4 bases lay between the germline ends. This CDR3 contains 13 residues. Germline values: CDR1 SQVTM, CDR2 ANQGSEA. The CDR3 DNA is TGCAGCGTTGAAGGGCAAGCCAAAAACATTCAGTACTTC. This gives the protein CSVEGQAKNIQYF.

The J gene is TRBJ1-2, the V gene TRBV27, with a tentative D call TRBD1 (5 bases). The CDR3 length is 11 residues. Trimming removed 5 bases from V and 8 bases from J, with 9 bases in between. Germline CDR1 MNHEY, CDR2 SMNVEV (reference sequence). The CDR3 nucleotides read TGTGCCAGCAGTCGGGGGGAGGGCTACACCTTC. This codes for CASSRGEGYTF.

The chain carries TRBV10-2 and TRBJ2-7; possibly TRBD1 for D (6 bases). Deletions cut 5 bases from V and 0 bases from J, with 14 bases between. Germline V CDR1 and CDR2: WSHSY, SAAADI. This CDR3 region has 15 residues. CDR3 protein: CASSTRRDTSYEQYF. For the CDR3, the DNA is TGCGCCAGCAGTACTAGACGGGACACCTCCTACGAGCAGTACTTC.

This clone has only one observation. The chain carries TRBV13 and TRBJ1-1, with D unresolved. Trimming pared 1 base from V and 1 base from J, leaving 4 bases between. Germline CDR1 and CDR2: PRHDT and FYEKMQ (reference sequence). The CDR3 is 13 amino acids. The CDR3 loop reads CASSLARNTEAFF. The CDR3 coding sequence is TGTGCCAGCAGCTTAGCGAGGAACACTGAAGCTTTCTTT.

This chain uses TRBV27 with TRBJ2-5; 9 positions match TRBD2. This CDR3 has 15 amino acids. Trimming took 6 bases from V and 5 from J; bases not matched to a gene: 10. CDR1 is MNHEY, CDR2 SMNVEV, per germline (reference sequence). The CDR3 sequence: CASRGVAGVKETQYF. The CDR3 DNA is TGTGCCAGCAGGGGGGTAGCGGGAGTTAAGGAGACCCAGTACTTC.